This TCR beta chain came from a study of T cells after yellow fever vaccination. This clonotype was detected many times. TCRdb ran MiXCR on the 5' RACE reads and lists one entry per CDR3 protein. This sample has roughly 300,000 distinct CDR3 sequences, with about 7.8% found just once. The clonotype was recovered from a man between 18 and 29 years old who received the YFV17D yellow fever vaccine. Sequencing used PBMCs, obtained roughly 46 days after the first yellow fever vaccination.

Here the CDR3 reads CASSLDGSLIYGYTF. CDR3 in DNA: TGCGCCAGCAGCTTGGACGGCAGCCTTATCTATGGCTACACCTTC. This chain connects TRBV5-1 to TRBJ1-2; D gene uncertain. Trimming removed 0 bases from V and 4 bases from J, with 13 bases in between. Germline V gene sequence: CDR1 SGHRS, CDR2 YFSETQ. The CDR3 runs to 15 residues.